The 11 T cell receptor beta chains given below trace back to one sample, sequenced in a study of OX40 agonist ivuxolimab in advanced cancers. Generated by immunoSEQ multiplex PCR, the TCRdb table keeps only in-frame clones and is missing some. The table has about 68,000 clones, 84% seen once. Source: CD4+ or CD8+ T cells sorted from blood, taken in a trial of the OX40 agonist ivuxolimab. These receptors were taken from an adult with an advanced solid tumor such as melanoma, head and neck, liver or kidney cancer.

J is TRBJ2-1 and V is TRBV7-2; D might be TRBD2 (6 bases). V lost 3 bases and J lost 4, with 13 bases in between. CDR1 is SGHTA and CDR2 is FQGNSA in the germline V gene. The CDR3 runs 15 residues. The CDR3 is CASSLEEGSYNEQFF. CDR3 coding DNA: TGTGCCAGCAGCTTGGAGGAGGGTTCATACAATGAGCAGTTCTTC.

This clone occurred a few times. The chain has TRBV7-9 and TRBJ1-1; D remains ambiguous. The V and J ends lost 2 bases and 8 bases respectively, with 18 bases between them. CDR1 and CDR2 (germline): SEHNR, FQNEAQ (reference sequence). This CDR3 is built from 15 residues. DNA for the CDR3: TGTGCCAGCAGCTTAAATTCAGGATTGGCGTCCGAAGCTTTCTTT. It specifies CASSLNSGLASEAFF.

The chain uses TRBV19 and TRBJ1-2, with a weak D call TRBD1 (6 bases). CDR1 and CDR2 from the germline V gene are LNHDA and SQIVND (reference sequence). The CDR3 extends over 12 amino acids. Trimming stripped 7 bases from V and 3 bases from J, with 9 bases between. The CDR3 nucleotides are TGTGCCAGTACCCCAGGGGACTATGGCTACACCTTC. Protein sequence: CASTPGDYGYTF.

The chain combines TRBV7-2 with TRBJ2-5; D uncertain. The germline CDR1 and CDR2 sequences are SGHTA and FQGNSA. V was shortened by 1 base and J by 2 bases, with 5 bases between the two germline ends. The CDR3 runs to 13 residues. The CDR3 nucleotides read TGTGCCAGCAGCTTAGTCGCGCAAGAGACCCAGTACTTC. It translates to CASSLVAQETQYF.

The V call is TRBV7-9, the J call TRBJ2-3; 9 bases align to TRBD2. The CDR3 extends over 15 amino acids. Germline V gene data show CDR1 as SEHNR and CDR2 as FQNEAQ (reference sequence). The J segment lost 0 bases and the V segment lost 6 bases, leaving 4 bases of the junction unmatched. CDR3 amino acids: CASRDSGSSTDTQYF. CDR3 in DNA: TGTGCCAGCAGAGATAGCGGGAGCAGCACAGATACGCAGTATTTT.

This chain uses TRBV21-1 with TRBJ2-4; the table's D call of TRBD1 was not tested on the DNA. TRBV21-1 is a listed pseudogene. The CDR3 runs 19 residues. Here the CDR3 reads CASSKAGANFPVPENIQYF. The CDR3 DNA sequence: TGTGCCAGCAGCAAAGCAGGGGCCAACTTCCCCGTTCCCGAAAACATTCAGTACTTC.

This clone has just a few counts. This chain links TRBV7-8 with TRBJ2-3; a possible D gene is TRBD2 (5 bases). The CDR3 is 15 residues long. With 5 bases removed from V and 2 bases from J, the gap between germline ends came to 14 bases. Germline V gene sequence: CDR1 SGHVS, CDR2 FQNEAQ. CDR3 DNA sequence: TGTGCCAGCAGCCCGGGCCGGGGTTACACAGATACGCAGTATTTT. Translating gives CASSPGRGYTDTQYF. Using reference TRBV7-8 and TRBJ2-3 for the parts outside the CDR3, the full variable domain is GAGVSQSPRYKVAKRGQDVALRCDPISGHVSLFWYQQALGQGPEFLTYFQNEAQLDKSGLPSDRFFAERPEGSVSTLKIQRTQQEDSAVYLCASSPGRGYTDTQYFGPGTRLTVL.

The chain is built from TRBV4-1 and TRBJ2-1, with unresolved D. V lost 2 bases to trimming and J lost 6 bases, with 20 bases between them. Per germline, CDR1 MGHRA and CDR2 YSYEKL. The CDR3 has 17 residues. In DNA, the CDR3 is TGCGCCAGCAGCCAAACCATTCTCCGTGGGCCGGGCAATGAGCAGTTCTTC. It translates to CASSQTILRGPGNEQFF.

This chain joins TRBV5-4 and TRBJ2-7, with 7 positions matching TRBD1. The CDR3 contains 13 residues. CDR1 and CDR2 from the germline V gene are SGHNT and YYREEE (reference sequence). Germline trimming cut 7 bases from V and 3 bases from J; bases unmatched to any gene: 7. DNA of the CDR3: TGTGCCAGCGGCAGACAGGGATACTACGAGCAGTACTTC. Translating it yields CASGRQGYYEQYF.

This chain links TRBV7-3 with TRBJ1-5; 7 nucleotides line up with TRBD1. Per germline, CDR1 SGHTA and CDR2 FQGTGA. This CDR3 spans 16 amino acids. V trimming: 7 bases; J trimming: 0 bases; junction bases outside the gene matches: 9. CDR3: CASTPGTAYSNQPQHF. The CDR3 nucleotides read TGTGCCAGCACCCCCGGGACAGCCTATAGCAATCAGCCCCAGCATTTT.

The chain uses TRBV27 and TRBJ2-5, with D possibly being TRBD1 (5 bases). The CDR3 covers 18 residues. The V end was cut by 0 bases, the J end by 5 bases, with 22 bases between. Germline V gene data show CDR1 as MNHEY and CDR2 as SMNVEV (reference sequence). The CDR3 DNA reads TGTGCCAGCAGTTTATCGGCAAACAGGCGAACGCCGGATGAGACCCAGTACTTC. This codes for CASSLSANRRTPDETQYF.